The sequence of this TCR beta chain was determined in a study of T-cell memory formation after mild COVID-19. Overall study context: The study found TCR clusters largely donor specific. Study-level findings and limits: Researchers found some responding clones in pre-infection memory, a sign that cross-reactive memory joined.

From 5'RACE with constant-segment primers came TCR alpha and TCR beta cDNA libraries that carried sample barcodes and UMIs. TCRdb reprocessed the 5' RACE reads via MiXCR and lists one record per CDR3 protein. The data hold 450,000 or so distinct CDR3 sequences, with 20% observed a single time. The V gene's germline CDR1 is DFQATT and CDR2 SNEGSKA (reference sequence). Trimming removed 6 bases at V and 5 bases at J, with 12 bases between. The length of the CDR3 is 12 residues. This clonotype was counted only a few times. Its antigen is still unknown. Sequencing used PBMCs or a T cell subset sorted from them (not recorded which). This sequence joins TRBV20-1 and TRBJ2-3; D assignment may be TRBD1 or TRBD2 (5 bases each). This clonotype was sampled from an adult woman who had mild COVID-19 (a few samples of this study predate the infection). Cell type and time point are not known. CDR3 sequence: CSAGDRRDTQYF. DNA of the CDR3: TGCAGTGCGGGGGACCGGCGAGATACGCAGTATTTT.